This is a list of T cell receptor beta chains from one sample in a study of T cell changes during pregnancy in multiple sclerosis. Data came from immunoSEQ multiplex PCR; TCRdb stores just in-frame clones and leaves some out. This sample yields more than 80,000 clones, of which 85% to 95% are seen a single time; around 1.5% belongs to the top ten. The source was peripheral blood, collected after pregnancy. The receptors come from a female donor with multiple sclerosis, enrolled in a pregnancy study. The CDR3 runs from the conserved cysteine through the conserved F or W. The D gene is left open where the match is weak. Clone size is not always given. Where it is, it says once, few, many or a class for expanded clones.

v_gene	j_gene	d_gene	abundance	len	CDR3nt	CDR3aa
TRBV6-5	TRBJ1-1	TRBD1	.	15	TGTGCCAGCAGTTACCAAGGGACAGGGCGGACTGAAGCTTTCTTT	CASSYQGTGRTEAFF
TRBV19	TRBJ1-1	.	.	13	TGTGCCACTCACCTACAGGGGAACACTGAAGCTTTCTTT	CATHLQGNTEAFF
TRBV28	TRBJ1-2	TRBD1	.	15	TGTGCCAGCAGGCCAAGACAGGGTGGGGGTTATGGCTACACCTTC	CASRPRQGGGYGYTF
TRBV29-1	TRBJ1-2	.	.	13	TGCAGCGTTGAGGGGAAGGGGATCTATGGCTACACCTTC	CSVEGKGIYGYTF
TRBV5-1	TRBJ2-3	.	once	17	TGCGCCAGCAGCGTTTTTGGAGGGGGGGAAGGCACAGATACGCAGTATTTT	CASSVFGGGEGTDTQYF
TRBV2	TRBJ1-5	.	once	17	TGTGCCAGCAGTGAAAGGGGTTTGGGGGCAATCAATCAGCCCCAGCATTTT	CASSERGLGAINQPQHF
TRBV5-4	TRBJ2-7	TRBD2	.	15	TGTGCCAGCAGCTTGTCCTGGACTAGTCAGTACGAGCAGTACTTC	CASSLSWTSQYEQYF
TRBV2	TRBJ1-4	TRBD1	.	13	TGTGCCAGCACCAGGGGGCGAGAAGAAAAACTGTTTTTT	CASTRGREEKLFF
TRBV9	TRBJ1-3	TRBD1	.	17	TGTGCCAGCAGCGGAGGGTCAACAGGGGGCACCCAGGACACCATATATTTT	CASSGGSTGGTQDTIYF
TRBV4-1	TRBJ1-1	.	once	18	TGCGCCAGCAGCCAAGACACCGCAAGAGACAGGCTGAACACTGAAGCTTTCTTT	CASSQDTARDRLNTEAFF
TRBV6-4	TRBJ2-1	TRBD2	.	15	TGTGCCAGCAGTGAGGGACTAGCGGGAGGTAATGAGCAGTTCTTC	CASSEGLAGGNEQFF
TRBV18	TRBJ2-1	TRBD2	.	18	TGTGCCAGCTCACCACCCCTAGCGGGCGTAGCCGATTGGAATGAGCAGTTCTTC	CASSPPLAGVADWNEQFF
TRBV5-1	TRBJ2-7	.	.	15	TGCGCCAGCAGCTTGATCCCAACAGGGAACAACGAGCAGTACTTC	CASSLIPTGNNEQYF
TRBV6-1	TRBJ1-2	.	.	15	TGTGCCAGCAGTGAAGGGCGGGGAGCGAACTATGGCTACACCTTC	CASSEGRGANYGYTF
TRBV5-4	TRBJ2-5	TRBD2	.	13	TGTGCCAGCAGCCACCCGGGGGGGGAGACCCAGTACTTC	CASSHPGGETQYF
TRBV5-1	TRBJ2-5	.	.	13	TGCGCCAGCAGCTTGGAGCTCAAAAAGACCCAGTACTTC	CASSLELKKTQYF
TRBV10-3	TRBJ2-7	.	once	13	TGTGCCATCAGTGAGTTACAGGGAGGGGAGCAGTACTTC	CAISELQGGEQYF
TRBV29-1	TRBJ2-1	.	.	13	TGCAGCGTCCGGGACCTAGCGACGAATGAGCAGTTCTTC	CSVRDLATNEQFF
TRBV6-5	TRBJ1-3	TRBD1	.	13	TGTGCCGGGAAAGGGGTCAGGGGGAACACCATATATTTT	CAGKGVRGNTIYF
TRBV11-2	TRBJ2-5	.	.	16	TGTGCCAGCACCTCCCCCCTTCGGTCAAACCAAGAGACCCAGTACTTC	CASTSPLRSNQETQYF
TRBV5-1	TRBJ1-2	TRBD1	.	14	TGCGCCAGCAGCTTGGCGACAGGGGCTGGTGGCTACACCTTC	CASSLATGAGGYTF
TRBV9	TRBJ1-2	.	.	15	TGTGCCAGCAGCTCCGGTAGAGGTGCTAACTATGGCTACACCTTC	CASSSGRGANYGYTF